The 13 T cell receptor beta chains in this list originate from one sample, sequenced in a study of PD-1 blockade in classical Hodgkin lymphoma (dated by TCRdb to the early 2020s). The intended sense of this specimen's time point label: cycle 2 day 1 (C2D1) of nivolumab. Every trial patient had relapsed after autologous stem cell transplantation, and cohorts A, B and C differed in prior brentuximab vedotin exposure. Receptor amplification or capture employed the immunoSEQ multiplex PCR assay. Entries here come from immuneACCESS through TCRdb and include only in-frame sequences with V and J called. Some clones fail to appear in such tables; in the studies checked, an unresolved V gene covers under half of the shortfall, and the cause of the remainder is unknown. In this sample the table shows 110,000 or so clones, about 89% of which occur a single time. The leading ten clones occupy about 20% of the sample.

The source material was peripheral blood mononuclear cells (PBMCs), sampled before the second cycle of nivolumab. The receptors were sampled from a human donor with classical Hodgkin lymphoma.

The V and J genes are TRBV5-1 and TRBJ1-1; D not certain. This CDR3 comprises 15 residues. Germline V CDR1 and CDR2: SGHRS, YFSETQ. The V end lost 0 bases, the J end lost 0 bases, and 9 bases lay between the germline ends. The CDR3 nucleotides are TGCGCCAGCAGCTTGGATTGGGTCATGAACACTGAAGCTTTCTTT. It yields the protein CASSLDWVMNTEAFF.

The chain employs TRBV6-6 and TRBJ2-5; 13 nucleotides agree with TRBD2. The germline V gene encodes CDR1 MNHNY and CDR2 SVGAGI (reference sequence). The length of the CDR3 is 13 residues. V lost 9 bases and J lost 5; bases outside the gene matches: 3. Here the CDR3 DNA reads TGTGCCAGTGGACTAGCGGGGGTTGAGACCCAGTACTTC. Translating gives CASGLAGVETQYF.

The V call is TRBV19, the J call TRBJ2-1; 8 bases map to TRBD1. Germline CDR1 is LNHDA and CDR2 is SQIVND (reference sequence). Trimming at V came to 4 bases and at J to 3 bases, leaving 8 bases not matched to a gene. The CDR3 is 16 residues long. The DNA for the CDR3 is TGTGCCAGTAGTACCCCGACAGGGGCTGTCTACAATGAGCAGTTCTTC. Translated, it gives CASSTPTGAVYNEQFF.

V gene TRBV7-2 combines with J gene TRBJ2-3; the D gene could be TRBD1 or TRBD2 (5 bases each). Between the trimmed V and J ends, which lost 7 bases and 5 bases, there was a span of 16 bases. The CDR3 consists of 14 residues. Germline CDR1 reads SGHTA; CDR2 reads FQGNSA. The CDR3 is CASNTRGFRDTQYF. The CDR3 DNA reads TGTGCCAGCAACACGAGGGGTTTCAGAGATACGCAGTATTTT.

For the CDR3, the DNA is TGTGCCAGCAGTGGGGTGGGGCTGGAGCAGTACTTC. It codes for CASSGVGLEQYF. The rearrangement joins TRBV2 to TRBJ2-7; perhaps TRBD1 as D (5 bases). The CDR3 length is 12 residues. The V gene lost 4 bases and the J gene lost 7 bases, with 11 bases spanning the gap. Germline V gene sequence: CDR1 SNHLY, CDR2 FYNNEI.

The count of this clone is one. CDR3 DNA sequence: TGCGCCAGCAGCTACCGGACAGGGGGCTCTTTGCGTGAGCAGTTCTTC. It yields the protein CASSYRTGGSLREQFF. The chain links TRBV4-1 to TRBJ2-1, with TRBD1 matching 11 bases. The germline V gene has CDR1 MGHRA and CDR2 YSYEKL. The CDR3 covers 16 residues. The J segment lost 9 bases and the V segment lost 5 bases, leaving 12 bases of the junction unmatched.

This clone turned up a few times. J is TRBJ1-5 and V is TRBV27, with D possibly matching TRBD1 (5 bases). Germline V gene lookup returns CDR1 MNHEY and CDR2 SMNVEV (reference sequence). This CDR3 region has 13 residues. The ends were cut back, 4 bases at V and 4 bases at J, with 8 bases in the middle. The CDR3 spells CASSWGINQPQHF. Written as DNA, the CDR3 is TGTGCCAGCAGTTGGGGGATTAATCAGCCCCAGCATTTT.

This clone was seen a single time. The rearrangement uses TRBV11-3 and TRBJ2-2; D gene unclear. This CDR3 has 15 residues. V was clipped by 1 base and J by 0 bases, with 6 bases between them. Germline V CDR1 and CDR2: SGHNT, YENEEA. CDR3 in amino acids: CASSLGYTNTGELFF. The DNA for the CDR3 is TGTGCCAGCAGCTTAGGCTACACGAACACCGGGGAGCTGTTTTTT.

This chain uses TRBV15 with TRBJ2-1, with D possibly matching TRBD2 (5 bases). V was shortened by 1 base and J by 4 bases, with 14 bases between the two germline ends. Germline V gene lookup returns CDR1 LNHNV and CDR2 YYDKDF (reference sequence). CDR3 length: 16 residues. CDR3 sequence (DNA): TGTGCCACCAGCAGAGTGGGCCGAACGGGGTACAATGAGCAGTTCTTC. It codes for CATSRVGRTGYNEQFF.

The chain carries TRBV5-4 and TRBJ1-3; D perhaps matches TRBD1 (6 bases). Germline lookup yields CDR1 SGHNT and CDR2 YYREEE (reference sequence). CDR3 length equals 15 residues. V was clipped by 0 bases and J by 7 bases, with 14 bases between them. CDR3 residues: CASSLDGGADNTIYF. CDR3 nucleotides: TGTGCCAGCAGCTTGGACGGGGGGGCAGACAACACCATATATTTT.

The genes are TRBV18 and TRBJ2-1; no reliable D call. Trimming cost V 4 bases and J 0 bases, with 10 bases left between them. Per the germline V gene, CDR1 is KGHSH and CDR2 is LQKENI. CDR3 size: 15 residues. In nucleotides, the CDR3 is TGTGCCAGCTCACGGACGGCGAGCTCCTACAATGAGCAGTTCTTC. Translating it yields CASSRTASSYNEQFF. Based on the CDR3 plus reference TRBV18 and TRBJ2-1, the full variable domain is NAGVMQNPRHLVRRRGQEARLRCSPMKGHSHVYWYRQLPEEGLKFMVYLQKENIIDESGMPKERFSAEFPKEGPSILRIQQVVRGDSAAYFCASSRTASSYNEQFFGPGTRLTVL.

The rearrangement uses TRBV19 and TRBJ2-6; D unclear. The V gene's germline CDR1 is LNHDA and CDR2 SQIVND (reference sequence). This CDR3 spans 15 amino acids. V gave up 7 bases and J gave up 0 bases, with 10 bases separating them. The CDR3 sequence is CASNAQLSGANVLTF. CDR3 DNA sequence: TGTGCCAGTAACGCCCAGCTCTCTGGGGCCAACGTCCTGACTTTC.

This rearrangement joins TRBV6-4 to TRBJ2-1, with 11 bases identical to TRBD2. Per germline, CDR1 MRHNA and CDR2 SNTAGT. The CDR3 runs 15 residues. The junction had 3 bases not matched to a gene; V was cut back by 5 bases and J by 3 bases. The CDR3 nucleotides are TGTGCCAGCAGTCAGACTAGCGGGGACTACAATGAGCAGTTCTTC. Translation: CASSQTSGDYNEQFF.